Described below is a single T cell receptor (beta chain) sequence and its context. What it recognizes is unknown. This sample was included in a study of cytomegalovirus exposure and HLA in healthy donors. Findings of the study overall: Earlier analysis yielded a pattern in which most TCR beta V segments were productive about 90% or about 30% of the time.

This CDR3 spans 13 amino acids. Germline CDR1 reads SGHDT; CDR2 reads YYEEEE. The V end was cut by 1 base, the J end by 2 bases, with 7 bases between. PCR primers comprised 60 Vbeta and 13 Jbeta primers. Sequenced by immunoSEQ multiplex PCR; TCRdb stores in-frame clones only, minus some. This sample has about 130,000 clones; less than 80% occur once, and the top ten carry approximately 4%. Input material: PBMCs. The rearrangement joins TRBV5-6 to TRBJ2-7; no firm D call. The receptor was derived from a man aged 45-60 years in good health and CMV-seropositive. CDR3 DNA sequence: TGTGCCAGCAGCTTGCAACTTACCTACGAGCAGTACTTC. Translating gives CASSLQLTYEQYF.